This T cell receptor beta chain was retrieved from a study of response to subunit inactivated influenza vaccine. General observations from the study: Authors suggested each seasonal flu vaccination may recruit only limited numbers of new T cells.

As regards this clonotype: Its target is unknown.

TCRdb passed the RT-PCR reads through MiXCR, listing each CDR3 protein once. The profile shows roughly 570,000 distinct CDR3 sequences, 11% to 15% of them singletons. Germline CDR1 and CDR2: DFQATT and SNEGSKA (reference sequence). The ends were cut back, 5 bases at V and 3 bases at J, with 15 bases in the middle. The CDR3 is made up of 14 amino acids. The rearrangement links TRBV20-1 to TRBJ2-3; TRBD1 or TRBD2 may be the D gene (6 bases each). This receptor was obtained from a man in his fifties or sixties who received an inactivated influenza vaccine. Source: PBMCs from blood, taken 11 to 12 days after vaccination. CDR3 amino acids: CSAPIGGRTDTQYF. The DNA of the CDR3 is TGCAGTGCTCCTATTGGGGGGCGGACAGATACGCAGTATTTT.